This TCR beta chain stems from a study of blood T cell repertoires in COVID-19 (dated by TCRdb to 2020 to 2022). Background for the entire study: Collaborator samples came from the United States, Italy and Spain and covered acute and convalescent phases of COVID-19. The samples were drawn from the first 160 participants of the ongoing ImmuneRACE study and from under 1,500 subjects provided by 6 global collaborators. Sample metadata almost always included a de-identified subject ID, COVID-19 status, age in years and sex. The material from the prospective study consisted of cDNA or gDNA derived from T cells, B-cell-depleted T cells, or PBMCs. Deeply sampled blood TCRbeta repertoires from subjects exposed to, actively infected with, or recovered from COVID-19 were included in the dataset. Where available, HLA class I and class II types were taken from metadata supplied by the sample provider and were not determined by assay-based typing. The repertoires were released in a freely available public database intended as a resource for research on the immune response to SARS-CoV-2.

At one collaborating source in Seattle, patients were enrolled during active infection and were followed longitudinally through the course of disease. Collaborating institutions collected whole blood in K2EDTA tubes following their own protocols. For TCRbeta analysis, collaborators shipped samples as frozen whole blood, isolated PBMCs, or DNA extracted from either of those sample types. The immunoSEQ Assay, a bias-controlled multiplex PCR, was used to amplify TCRbeta CDR3 regions from genomic DNA. As for how the authors treated the data: Within the assay, amplification of reference gene primers was used to estimate how many nucleated cells each sample contained. To quantify the absolute abundance of each unique TCRbeta CDR3 rearrangement, sequence reads were collapsed and filtered. For each sample, productive Simpson clonality was calculated by taking the square root of Simpson's diversity index across productive rearrangements. TCRdb holds this immuneACCESS table with in-frame rearrangements only. Some clones are missing; in checked studies, unresolved V genes explain under half, and the rest has no known cause. The DNA was the basis for D and trimming; V, J and clone size are from that table. This sample has some 170,000 clones in its table, and approximately 80% of those were observed once. The ten largest account for around 6.7% of the sample.

On the study overall, not on this receptor specifically: How much clinical and demographic metadata was included differed by source and by participant, and the metadata was provided uncurated.

To note about this clone: It lacks a known antigen. The record has no base qualities; no much larger clone is one base away.

Input material: peripheral blood. The TCR comes from a woman in her thirties or forties with COVID-19, enrolled during active disease.

CDR3 reads: CASGGKRNQPQHF. The DNA sequence reads TGTGCCAGCGGGGGGAAACGGAATCAGCCCCAGCATTTT. The sequence is built from TRBV6-5 and TRBJ1-5; the D region possibly corresponds to TRBD1 (5 bases align). The CDR3 runs 13 residues from the cysteine to the phenylalanine. Only the CDR3 portion is preserved as DNA: 39 bases, with reading frame beginning at the first base. Based on the germline V gene, the CDR1 and CDR2 sequences are MNHEY and SVGAGI. V is reduced by 8 bases and J by 4 bases, leaving a spacing of 12 bases between them.